These 28 T cell receptor beta chains were sequenced from one sample in a study of T cells expressing NK-cell markers. TCRdb re-called the 5' RACE reads and catalogs CDR3 proteins one per entry, DNA excluded. The sample spans over 250,000 distinct CDR3 sequences; the ten largest clones claim 3.5% to 5%. Sequencing was performed on blood T cells: a sorted CD56 or NKG2C T cell subset, CD4+ or CD8+ T cells, or bulk PBMC T cells (not recorded which). These TCRs come from a woman aged 18 to 69 in good health.

The chain joins TRBV7-2 to TRBJ1-6; the TCRdb D gene call, TRBD1, has no DNA to confirm it. This CDR3 region has 15 residues. CDR1 SGHTA and CDR2 FQGNSA come from the germline V gene. CDR3: CASSPNGQLNSPLHF.

V and J are TRBV11-2 and TRBJ2-1; lacking DNA, the TRBD1 call made by TCRdb goes unchecked. This CDR3 has 15 amino acids. The germline gives CDR1 SGHAT, CDR2 FQNNGV. The CDR3 loop reads CASSLDPRAYNEQFF.

This chain uses TRBV7-8 with TRBJ1-4; as DNA is missing, the TRBD1 call by TCRdb cannot be tested. Germline CDR1 and CDR2: SGHVS and FQNEAQ. The CDR3 has 15 amino acids. CDR3 protein: CASSPIGQGVLRLFF.

The V and J genes are TRBV20-1 and TRBJ1-3; TCRdb's D call, TRBD1, is unchecked because there is no DNA. This CDR3 has 16 amino acids. Germline CDR1 and CDR2: DFQATT and SNEGSKA (reference sequence). The CDR3 sequence is CSARGRGTKSGNTIYF.

The chain has TRBV28 and TRBJ1-5; the TRBD1 assignment by TCRdb is unverifiable without DNA. There are 15 residues in the CDR3. Germline lookup yields CDR1 MDHEN and CDR2 SYDVKM. CDR3 sequence: CASSLRAGGSQPQHF.

CDR3 protein: CASEGDNTYEQYF. This chain joins TRBV6-2 or TRBV6-3 and TRBJ2-7; absent DNA, TCRdb's TRBD2 call cannot be checked. This CDR3 has 13 residues. Germline CDR1 reads MNHEY; CDR2 reads SVGEGT.

This chain connects TRBV5-1 to TRBJ2-3; TCRdb proposes TRBD1, but this gene call is untestable without DNA. The CDR3 is 15 amino acids. Per the germline V gene, CDR1 is SGHRS and CDR2 is YFSETQ. CDR3 sequence reads: CASRPGQGSPDTQYF.

The V call is TRBV7-2, the J call TRBJ2-3; TCRdb's assignment of TRBD2 cannot be checked, as there is no DNA. Germline V CDR1 and CDR2: SGHTA, FQGNSA. The CDR3 contains 13 residues. The CDR3 sequence: CASSSPRLDTQYF.

The chain employs TRBV7-2 and TRBJ1-1; TCRdb's assignment of TRBD1 cannot be checked, as there is no DNA. This CDR3 comprises 12 residues. CDR1 is SGHTA and CDR2 is FQGNSA in the germline V gene. The CDR3 reads CASSKQDRLAFF.

The gene calls are TRBV5-1 and TRBJ2-3; TCRdb reports TRBD2, a call that lacks DNA to check it against. There are 15 residues in the CDR3. The germline V gene encodes CDR1 SGHRS and CDR2 YFSETQ. The CDR3 here is CASSHPRGSTDTQYF.

The chain carries TRBV20-1 and TRBJ2-3; without DNA, the TCRdb call of TRBD1 cannot be checked. The CDR3 totals 15 residues. Germline V CDR1 and CDR2: DFQATT, SNEGSKA (reference sequence). CDR3 residues: CSAHQGGGLRDTQYF.

The chain joins TRBV5-1 to TRBJ2-5; TCRdb selects TRBD1, and the lack of DNA leaves this call unchecked. This CDR3 has 16 amino acids. From germline, CDR1 is SGHRS and CDR2 YFSETQ. The CDR3 spells CASSTQGGLKQETQYF.

The rearrangement joins TRBV7-2 to TRBJ2-4; TCRdb selects TRBD2, and the lack of DNA leaves this call unchecked. The germline V gene has CDR1 SGHTA and CDR2 FQGNSA. This CDR3 comprises 13 residues. The CDR3 loop reads CASSLEEAGIQYF.

The rearrangement links TRBV18 to TRBJ2-3. Germline V gene sequence: CDR1 KGHSH, CDR2 LQKENI. This CDR3 is built from 15 residues. CDR3 loop: CASSPPRPSTDTQYF. Drawing the rest from reference TRBV18 and TRBJ2-3, the complete variable domain is NAGVMQNPRHLVRRRGQEARLRCSPMKGHSHVYWYRQLPEEGLKFMVYLQKENIIDESGMPKERFSAEFPKEGPSILRIQQVVRGDSAAYFCASSPPRPSTDTQYFGPGTRLTVL.

The chain couples TRBV21-1 to TRBJ2-4. TRBV21-1 is recorded as a pseudogene. The CDR3 runs 16 residues. The CDR3: CASSRRTRSAKNIQYF.

This chain uses TRBV18 with TRBJ2-3. This CDR3 contains 15 residues. CDR1 and CDR2 (germline): KGHSH, LQKENI. The CDR3 loop reads CASSPGVLSTDTQYF.

The V and J genes are TRBV24-1 and TRBJ2-7. CDR1 and CDR2 (germline): KGHDR, SFDVKD. CDR3 length equals 15 residues. The CDR3 here is CATSDPRGSWYEQYF.

The chain's CDR3 is CASSLVGTGSNQPQHF. V is TRBV7-2 and J is TRBJ1-5; lacking DNA, the TRBD1 call made by TCRdb goes unchecked. Germline assignment: CDR1 SGHTA and CDR2 FQGNSA. This CDR3 spans 16 amino acids.

The V gene is TRBV9, the J gene TRBJ2-5. Germline V lookup: CDR1 SGDLS, CDR2 YYNGEE. This CDR3 has 14 amino acids. The CDR3: CASSVVGLAETQYF.

This rearrangement joins TRBV5-6 to TRBJ1-1; TCRdb outputs TRBD1, but without DNA this stays unchecked. Germline V gives CDR1 SGHDT, CDR2 YYEEEE. The CDR3 spans 17 residues. CDR3 residues: CASSLGIGRGPGTEAFF.

The V and J genes are TRBV5-1 and TRBJ2-2. This CDR3 contains 16 residues. In germline, CDR1 is SGHRS, CDR2 YFSETQ. The CDR3 sequence is CASSLVLLGNTGELFF.

The chain recombines TRBV5-1 with TRBJ1-6; TCRdb's D call of TRBD1 is untestable without DNA. Germline assignment: CDR1 SGHRS and CDR2 YFSETQ. CDR3 length: 17 amino acids. CDR3 amino acids: CASSFLGQGGSYSPLHF. The full variable domain, with the rest looked up from reference TRBV5-1 and TRBJ1-6, is KAGVTQTPRYLIKTRGQQVTLSCSPISGHRSVSWYQQTPGQGLQFLFEYFSETQRNKGNFPGRFSGRQFSNSRSEMNVSTLELGDSALYLCASSFLGQGGSYSPLHFGNGTRLTVT.

V is TRBV7-2 and J is TRBJ2-1; checking the TCRdb D call of TRBD2 is not possible without DNA. This CDR3 has 16 residues. The V gene's germline CDR1 is SGHTA and CDR2 FQGNSA. The CDR3 spells CASSPIAGRSYNEQFF. The complete variable domain, with remaining parts taken from reference TRBV7-2 and TRBJ2-1, reads GAGVSQSPSNKVTEKGKDVELRCDPISGHTALYWYRQSLGQGLEFLIYFQGNSAPDKSGLPSDRFSAERTGGSVSTLTIQRTQQEDSAVYLCASSPIAGRSYNEQFFGPGTRLTVL.

The chain recombines TRBV4-2 with TRBJ2-2. This CDR3 spans 15 amino acids. Per germline, CDR1 LGHNA and CDR2 YNFKEQ. The CDR3 is CASRERARATGELFF.

The V call is TRBV12-3 or TRBV12-4, the J call TRBJ2-3; the D call from TCRdb, TRBD1, cannot be confirmed without DNA. The CDR3 is 14 amino acids. Here the CDR3 reads CASSYRGHADTQYF.

The chain employs TRBV18 and TRBJ2-3; checking the TCRdb D call of TRBD2 is not possible without DNA. The CDR3 is made up of 15 amino acids. The germline V gene has CDR1 KGHSH and CDR2 LQKENI. The CDR3 region is CASSPPRGSGDTQYF.

This chain joins TRBV5-1 and TRBJ1-5; TCRdb picks TRBD1, but there is no DNA to check that call. In germline, CDR1 is SGHRS, CDR2 YFSETQ. The CDR3 totals 13 residues. This CDR3 reads CASRTEPNQPQHF.

The CDR3 is CASSMGHVNTEAFF. V gene TRBV9 combines with J gene TRBJ1-1; TCRdb lists TRBD1, though no DNA is available to test this call. The CDR3 extends over 14 amino acids. CDR1 and CDR2 (germline): SGDLS, YYNGEE.